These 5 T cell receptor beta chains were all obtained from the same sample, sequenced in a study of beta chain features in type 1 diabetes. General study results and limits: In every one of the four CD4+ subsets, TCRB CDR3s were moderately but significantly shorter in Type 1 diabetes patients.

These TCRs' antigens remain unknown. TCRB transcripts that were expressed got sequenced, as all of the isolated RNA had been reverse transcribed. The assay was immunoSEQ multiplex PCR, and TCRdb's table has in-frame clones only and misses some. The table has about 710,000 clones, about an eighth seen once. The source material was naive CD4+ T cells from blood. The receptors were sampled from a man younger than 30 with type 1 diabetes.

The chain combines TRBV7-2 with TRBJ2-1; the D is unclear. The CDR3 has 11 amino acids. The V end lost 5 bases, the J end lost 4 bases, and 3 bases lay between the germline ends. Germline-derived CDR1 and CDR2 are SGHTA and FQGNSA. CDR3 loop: CASSDYNEQFF. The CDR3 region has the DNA TGTGCCAGCAGCGATTACAATGAGCAGTTCTTC.

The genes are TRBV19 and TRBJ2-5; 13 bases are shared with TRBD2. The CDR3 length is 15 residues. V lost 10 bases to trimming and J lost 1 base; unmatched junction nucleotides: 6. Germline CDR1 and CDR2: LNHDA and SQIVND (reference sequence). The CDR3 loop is CATLGLAGSQETQYF. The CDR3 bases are TGTGCCACCCTGGGACTAGCGGGGTCCCAAGAGACCCAGTACTTC.

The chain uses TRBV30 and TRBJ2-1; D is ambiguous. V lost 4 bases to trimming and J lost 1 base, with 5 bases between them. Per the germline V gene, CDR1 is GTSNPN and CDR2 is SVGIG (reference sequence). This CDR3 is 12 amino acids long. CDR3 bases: TGTGCCTGGACGGCTTCCTACAATGAGCAGTTCTTC. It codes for CAWTASYNEQFF.

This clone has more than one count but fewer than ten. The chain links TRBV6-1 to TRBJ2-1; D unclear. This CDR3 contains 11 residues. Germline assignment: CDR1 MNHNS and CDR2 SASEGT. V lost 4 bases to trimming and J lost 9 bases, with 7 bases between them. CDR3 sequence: CASSALGEQFF. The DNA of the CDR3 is TGTGCCAGCAGTGCCCTGGGTGAGCAGTTCTTC.

The CDR3 sequence is CATSRGRDRSYEQYF. CDR3 in DNA: TGTGCCACCAGCAGGGGCCGGGACAGGTCCTACGAGCAGTACTTC. V gene TRBV15 combines with J gene TRBJ2-7; TRBD1 matches at 8 bases. The length of the CDR3 is 15 residues. Trimming at V came to 3 bases and at J to 1 base, leaving 5 bases not matched to a gene. Germline CDR1 LNHNV, CDR2 YYDKDF (reference sequence).